The 29 T cell receptor beta chains below all came from one sample that was sequenced in a study of blood T cell repertoires in COVID-19. Libraries were prepared by immunoSEQ multiplex PCR; TCRdb keeps only in-frame clonotypes and omits some of them. The sample consists of 150,000 or so clones, roughly three quarters of them appearing once. Sequences were obtained from PBMCs or T cells enriched from blood (not recorded which). Every receptor here comes from a woman aged 45 to 65 who had recovered from COVID-19.

The chain employs TRBV28 and TRBJ2-5; 9 nucleotides agree with TRBD2. The V gene's germline CDR1 is MDHEN and CDR2 SYDVKM. V was pared by 7 bases and J by 1 base, with 7 bases of the junction left unmatched. This CDR3 has 15 amino acids. The CDR3 DNA is TGTGCCAGCAATTGGGAAGCGGGGGGCCAAGAGACCCAGTACTTC. It specifies CASNWEAGGQETQYF.

V gene TRBV10-1 combines with J gene TRBJ2-3; 7 bases are a match to TRBD2. V lost 4 bases and J lost 3; bases outside the gene matches: 10. The V gene's germline CDR1 is WNHNN and CDR2 SYGVQD (reference sequence). The CDR3 has 16 amino acids. CDR3 loop: CASSASRTSWTDTQYF. The CDR3 DNA is TGCGCCAGCAGTGCGTCAAGGACTAGTTGGACAGATACGCAGTATTTT.

The CDR3 loop is CASSPEGDQPQHF. In DNA form, the CDR3 reads TGCGCCAGCAGCCCGGAGGGCGACCAGCCCCAGCATTTT. The chain joins TRBV5-1 to TRBJ1-5; the D is unclear. Between the trimmed V and J ends, which lost 4 bases and 7 bases, there was a span of 12 bases. The CDR3 is made up of 13 amino acids. CDR1 is SGHRS and CDR2 is YFSETQ in the germline V gene.

V and J are TRBV5-1 and TRBJ2-3; 7 bases are a match to TRBD2. V was clipped by 2 bases and J by 4 bases; unmatched bases: 4. Germline CDR1 SGHRS, CDR2 YFSETQ. This CDR3 has 14 residues. The DNA of the CDR3 is TGCGCCAGCAGCTTAGCGGGGACGGCAGATACGCAGTATTTT. As protein: CASSLAGTADTQYF.

CDR3 in DNA: TGTGCCAGCAGGACACCTTTTGATGGCTACACCTTC. This sequence encodes CASRTPFDGYTF. V gene TRBV28 combines with J gene TRBJ1-2; D is unresolved. With 6 bases removed from V and 6 bases from J, the gap between germline ends came to 11 bases. This CDR3 is 12 amino acids long. CDR1 MDHEN and CDR2 SYDVKM come from the germline V gene.

This rearrangement joins TRBV27 to TRBJ2-3; 7 bases agree with TRBD2. Germline CDR1 and CDR2: MNHEY and SMNVEV (reference sequence). CDR3 length: 14 amino acids. Trimming cost V 7 bases and J 2 bases; bases outside gene matches: 6. The CDR3 here is CASTKRGHTDTQYF. CDR3 sequence (DNA): TGTGCCAGCACCAAGCGGGGTCACACAGATACGCAGTATTTT.

The chain is built from TRBV5-1 and TRBJ2-1; TRBD1 might be the D (5 bases). This CDR3 is 14 amino acids long. V shed 7 bases and J shed 4 bases, with 15 bases lying between them. Germline V CDR1 and CDR2: SGHRS, YFSETQ. The CDR3 protein is CASAGSPPYNEQFF. The DNA for the CDR3 is TGCGCCAGCGCAGGGTCCCCACCTTACAATGAGCAGTTCTTC.

The genes are TRBV24-1 and TRBJ1-1; no clear D gene. The CDR3 has 15 residues. Trimming cost V 3 bases and J 7 bases, with 17 bases left between them. CDR1 is KGHDR and CDR2 is SFDVKD in the germline V gene. The CDR3 reads CATSDNRQDAGEAFF. Written as DNA, the CDR3 is TGTGCCACCAGTGATAATAGACAAGATGCGGGTGAAGCTTTCTTT.

V and J are TRBV9 and TRBJ1-3; D is ambiguous. CDR1 and CDR2 from the germline V gene are SGDLS and YYNGEE. CDR3 length equals 15 residues. Trimming shortened V by 0 bases and J by 2 bases, and 9 bases separated the two germline ends. The CDR3 here is CASSVAEATGNTIYF. The CDR3 DNA reads TGTGCCAGCAGCGTAGCTGAGGCTACTGGAAACACCATATATTTT. The variable domain in full, with the rest retrieved from reference TRBV9 and TRBJ1-3, is DSGVTQTPKHLITATGQRVTLRCSPRSGDLSVYWYQQSLDQGLQFLIQYYNGEERAKGNILERFSAQQFPDLHSELNLSSLELGDSALYFCASSVAEATGNTIYFGEGSWLTVV.

This clone occurred a few times. The chain combines TRBV20-1 with TRBJ2-2, with D maybe TRBD2 (6 bases). With 3 bases removed from V and 4 bases from J, the gap between germline ends came to 18 bases. The CDR3 has 16 amino acids. CDR1 DFQATT and CDR2 SNEGSKA come from the germline V gene (reference sequence). CDR3 coding DNA: TGCAGTGCTAGTTTTTTAGCGGCCGCGGGCACCGGGGAGCTGTTTTTT. It yields the protein CSASFLAAAGTGELFF.

The gene calls are TRBV24-1 and TRBJ2-1; 7 positions match TRBD1. The V segment lost 4 bases and the J segment 15 bases; nucleotides outside the gene matches: 5. CDR3 length: 11 residues. Germline V gives CDR1 KGHDR, CDR2 SFDVKD. The CDR3 region has the DNA TGTGCCACCAGTGACGGACAGGTGGCGTTCTTC. The encoded protein is CATSDGQVAFF.

This chain links TRBV11-2 with TRBJ1-6; D perhaps matches TRBD1 (5 bases). V gave up 2 bases and J gave up 16 bases, with 15 bases separating them. The CDR3 is 13 residues long. Germline V lookup: CDR1 SGHAT, CDR2 FQNNGV. The CDR3, as DNA: TGTGCCAGCAGCTTAATATCGACAGAGGCGCTCCACTTT. This sequence encodes CASSLISTEALHF.

There are a few counts of this clone. The chain recombines TRBV28 with TRBJ2-2; D perhaps matches TRBD1 (6 bases). Germline V gene sequence: CDR1 MDHEN, CDR2 SYDVKM. Trimming took 4 bases from V and 6 from J, leaving 15 bases between them. CDR3 size: 15 residues. The CDR3 DNA is TGTGCCAGCAGTTCCGGACAGACAGAATCCGGGGAGCTGTTTTTT. It codes for CASSSGQTESGELFF. Looking up the rest from reference TRBV28 and TRBJ2-2 gives the full variable domain: DVKVTQSSRYLVKRTGEKVFLECVQDMDHENMFWYRQDPGLGLRLIYFSYDVKMKEKGDIPEGYSVSREKKERFSLILESASTNQTSMYLCASSSGQTESGELFFGEGSRLTVL.

J is TRBJ2-4 and V is TRBV19; D gene ambiguous. Germline CDR1 LNHDA, CDR2 SQIVND (reference sequence). This CDR3 spans 13 amino acids. The V gene lost 5 bases and the J gene lost 4 bases, with 9 bases spanning the gap. CDR3 in amino acids: CASSYGSKNIQYF. In nucleotides, the CDR3 is TGTGCCAGTAGTTACGGTAGTAAAAACATTCAGTACTTC.

The chain uses TRBV4-2 and TRBJ2-3, with TRBD2 matching over 11 bases. Germline V gene sequence: CDR1 LGHNA, CDR2 YNFKEQ. J lost 0 bases, V lost 1 base, and 3 bases had no gene match. This CDR3 is built from 17 residues. The CDR3 coding sequence is TGTGCCAGCAGCCAAGCCCCTAGCGGGGGGAGCACAGATACGCAGTATTTT. This gives the protein CASSQAPSGGSTDTQYF.

This chain joins TRBV2 and TRBJ2-7, with D possibly matching TRBD2 (5 bases). The CDR3 has 12 residues. Trimming took off 5 bases at V and 6 bases at J, with 11 bases between the two ends. Germline lookup yields CDR1 SNHLY and CDR2 FYNNEI. The chain's CDR3 is CASSPGAGEQYF. In DNA form, the CDR3 reads TGTGCCAGCAGTCCGGGCGCGGGCGAGCAGTACTTC.

J is TRBJ1-3 and V is TRBV5-1; D possibly corresponds to TRBD1 (5 bases). This CDR3 spans 14 amino acids. Trimming stripped 0 bases from V and 1 base from J, with 5 bases between. Germline V CDR1 and CDR2: SGHRS, YFSETQ. CDR3 DNA: TGCGCCAGCAGCTTGGAGGGGTCTGGAAACACCATATATTTT. It is translated as CASSLEGSGNTIYF.

This clone was counted once. V is TRBV19 and J is TRBJ1-6; D unclear. CDR1 and CDR2 from the germline V gene are LNHDA and SQIVND (reference sequence). Trimming removed 10 bases from V and 4 bases from J, with 11 bases in between. This CDR3 region has 13 residues. CDR3 sequence reads: CATALGYNSPLHF. The CDR3 bases are TGTGCCACCGCGCTCGGGTATAATTCACCCCTCCACTTT.

This sequence joins TRBV7-8 and TRBJ1-6; D remains unclear. The V end was cut by 0 bases, the J end by 6 bases, with 6 bases between. The germline V gene encodes CDR1 SGHVS and CDR2 FQNEAQ. The CDR3 has 14 residues. CDR3 sequence (DNA): TGTGCCAGCAGCTTAGCCGTCTCTAATTCACCCCTCCACTTT. Amino acids: CASSLAVSNSPLHF.

This clone has just a few counts. The chain employs TRBV28 and TRBJ1-5, with 9 bases identical to TRBD1. Germline V CDR1 and CDR2: MDHEN, SYDVKM. The CDR3 consists of 15 residues. J gave up 3 bases and V 6 bases, and 6 bases lay outside the gene matches. Here the CDR3 DNA reads TGTGCCAGCAGCCCGGACAGGGGCCACAATCAGCCCCAGCATTTT. This sequence encodes CASSPDRGHNQPQHF.

This chain links TRBV6-1 with TRBJ1-1, with TRBD1 as a possible D gene (5 bases). V lost 2 bases and J 3 bases, leaving 13 bases between the germline ends. The CDR3 spans 15 residues. Germline V gene data show CDR1 as MNHNS and CDR2 as SASEGT. The CDR3 nucleotides are TGTGCCAGCAGTGAACGGACACCCCGGGACACTGAAGCTTTCTTT. Residues: CASSERTPRDTEAFF.

The chain uses TRBV27 and TRBJ1-2, with 7 bases that match TRBD1. This CDR3 comprises 13 residues. V was clipped by 5 bases and J by 2 bases; unmatched bases: 2. The germline V gene encodes CDR1 MNHEY and CDR2 SMNVEV (reference sequence). CDR3 sequence (DNA): TGTGCCAGCAGTATACAGGGGAACTATGGCTACACCTTC. It yields the protein CASSIQGNYGYTF.

The J gene is TRBJ2-3, the V gene TRBV28; TRBD2 matches at 11 bases. This CDR3 comprises 18 residues. CDR1 and CDR2 from the germline V gene are MDHEN and SYDVKM. The V segment lost 6 bases and the J segment 6 bases; nucleotides outside the gene matches: 17. Here the CDR3 DNA reads TGTGCCAGCAGCCTCTTGGGCCCTAGCGGGGGGTCGTTGGATACGCAGTATTTT. Its translation: CASSLLGPSGGSLDTQYF.

The chain carries TRBV5-6 and TRBJ2-5, with D possibly being TRBD1 (6 bases). Trimming shortened V by 7 bases and J by 2 bases, and 15 bases separated the two germline ends. The CDR3 spans 14 residues. Germline-derived CDR1 and CDR2 are SGHDT and YYEEEE. The CDR3 loop is CASGQTGHQETQYF. CDR3 sequence (DNA): TGTGCCAGCGGTCAAACGGGACATCAAGAGACCCAGTACTTC.

The genes are TRBV7-8 and TRBJ1-5; D is possibly TRBD1 (5 bases). With 2 bases removed from V and 6 bases from J, the gap between germline ends came to 11 bases. Germline assignment: CDR1 SGHVS and CDR2 FQNEAQ. The CDR3 has 14 amino acids. CDR3 loop: CASSLKGKSQPQHF. CDR3 bases: TGTGCCAGCAGCTTAAAGGGGAAGAGTCAGCCCCAGCATTTT.

V and J are TRBV29-1 and TRBJ1-2; D is perhaps TRBD1 (5 bases). V was cut by 7 bases and J by 3 bases, with 9 bases left in between. Per the germline V gene, CDR1 is SQVTM and CDR2 is ANQGSEA. The CDR3 runs to 11 residues. CDR3 protein: CSASTDYGYTF. CDR3 nucleotides: TGCAGCGCTTCGACAGACTATGGCTACACCTTC. Full variable domain (outside the CDR3, taken from reference TRBV29-1 and TRBJ1-2): SAVISQKPSRDICQRGTSLTIQCQVDSQVTMMFWYRQQPGQSLTLIATANQGSEATYESGFVIDKFPISRPNLTFSTLTVSNMSPEDSSIYLCSASTDYGYTFGSGTRLTVV.

This clone has ten or more counts. The V call is TRBV2, the J call TRBJ2-5; D might be TRBD2 (5 bases). V was clipped by 8 bases and J by 2 bases, with 9 bases between them. Germline assignment: CDR1 SNHLY and CDR2 FYNNEI. The CDR3 runs 12 residues. DNA for the CDR3: TGTGCCAGCTTAAGGAGGCAAGAGACCCAGTACTTC. It yields the protein CASLRRQETQYF.

The table lists this clone with a few counts. V usage is TRBV10-2 and J usage is TRBJ2-1; the D gene is possibly TRBD2 (6 bases). This CDR3 has 14 residues. V lost 0 bases and J lost 4, with 7 bases in between. The germline CDR1 and CDR2 sequences are WSHSY and SAAADI. CDR3 DNA sequence: TGCGCCAGCAGTGAGTCGGCGGGGTACAATGAGCAGTTCTTC. Translation: CASSESAGYNEQFF.

The chain joins TRBV7-2 to TRBJ2-5; the match to TRBD2 covers 9 bases. This CDR3 comprises 17 residues. The V segment lost 6 bases and the J segment 7 bases; nucleotides outside the gene matches: 18. CDR1 is SGHTA and CDR2 is FQGNSA in the germline V gene. The CDR3 DNA sequence: TGTGCCAGCAGTTCTCCGAGCGGGGGGACATCATTTGGGACCCAGTACTTC. Protein: CASSSPSGGTSFGTQYF.